The 6 T cell receptor beta chains below come from one sample, sequenced in a study of blood T cell repertoires in COVID-19. Produced via immunoSEQ multiplex PCR; TCRdb's table is partial and in-frame only. The sample contains more than 100,000 clones, 80% to 85% of which appear only once. Sequenced: peripheral blood. The receptors were sampled from a man between 60 and 75 years old with acute or convalescent COVID-19.

This clone was seen only a few times. The V and J genes are TRBV6-5 and TRBJ1-2, with a weak D call TRBD1 (5 bases). Germline CDR1 reads MNHEY; CDR2 reads SVGAGI. The CDR3 spans 15 residues. V shed 6 bases and J shed 0 bases, with 14 bases lying between them. CDR3 amino acids: CASSHAGTPNYGYTF. Here the CDR3 DNA reads TGTGCCAGCAGCCACGCCGGGACTCCTAACTATGGCTACACCTTC.

This clone appeared a few times. The chain couples TRBV9 to TRBJ1-2; 9 bases match TRBD1. CDR3 length: 14 amino acids. CDR1 and CDR2 from the germline V gene are SGDLS and YYNGEE. Trimming cost V 0 bases and J 4 bases; bases outside gene matches: 1. The CDR3 spells CASSVGGQGYGYTF. CDR3 DNA sequence: TGTGCCAGCAGCGTAGGGGGACAGGGCTATGGCTACACCTTC.

This clone was seen just once. The V gene is TRBV5-1, the J gene TRBJ1-5; 9 bases line up with TRBD1. J gave up 5 bases and V 4 bases, and 4 bases lay outside the gene matches. This CDR3 region has 14 residues. Germline CDR1 is SGHRS and CDR2 is YFSETQ. The CDR3 DNA reads as TGCGCCAGCAGCCTCACAGGGGGCCATCAGCCCCAGCATTTT. Encoded protein: CASSLTGGHQPQHF.

This clone was observed a handful of times. The chain has TRBV4-1 and TRBJ2-1; unclear D gene. The CDR3 loop spans 13 amino acids. Trimming removed 1 base at V and 7 bases at J, with 8 bases between. Germline-derived CDR1 and CDR2 are MGHRA and YSYEKL. The DNA of the CDR3 is TGCGCCAGCAGCCAAGCGGGTAAGAATGAGCAGTTCTTC. Its protein is CASSQAGKNEQFF.

The chain has TRBV15 and TRBJ2-7; 9 bases line up with TRBD1. CDR3 length: 15 amino acids. Germline V CDR1 and CDR2: LNHNV, YYDKDF (reference sequence). V dropped 3 bases and J dropped 2; count of bases not matched to a gene: 5. The CDR3 region is CATSRPGQGPYEQYF. DNA for the CDR3: TGTGCCACCAGCAGGCCGGGACAGGGACCCTACGAGCAGTACTTC.

The chain carries TRBV28 and TRBJ2-2, with 9 positions matching TRBD2. The CDR3 is made up of 22 amino acids. CDR1 is MDHEN and CDR2 is SYDVKM in the germline V gene. V gave up 6 bases and J gave up 1 base; unmatched junction bases: 24. In nucleotides, the CDR3 is TGTGCCAGCAGCCCCAGTACTCCTTCCCGCGGGAGGGCGGTAGGGAACACCGGGGAGCTGTTTTTT. It encodes CASSPSTPSRGRAVGNTGELFF.